This T cell receptor beta chain was captured in a study of cytomegalovirus exposure and HLA in healthy donors. Regarding the study as a whole: According to the study, about 180 TCR beta chains were cytomegalovirus-associated. Within the 100 to 150 validation repertoires, first-cohort TCR clusters tended to co-occur, according to a later analysis.

Concerning this clone: Antigen: not known.

CDR3 length equals 15 residues. Germline CDR1 is SNHLY and CDR2 is FYNNEI. V lost 4 bases to trimming and J lost 5 bases; unmatched junction nucleotides: 10. Here immunoSEQ multiplex PCR was the method, and the copy in TCRdb shows in-frame clones only, minus some. The profile shows roughly 150,000 clones, 86% of them singletons. This sequence originates from a woman in her late teens or twenties in good health and CMV-seronegative. This sequence joins TRBV2 and TRBJ2-7; 8 bases are a match to TRBD2. The sequenced sample was PBMCs. The CDR3 DNA reads as TGTGCCAGCAGTGCCACGGGACTAGGCCTAGACGAGCAGTACTTC. The encoded protein is CASSATGLGLDEQYF. The variable domain in full, with the rest retrieved from reference TRBV2 and TRBJ2-7, is EPEVTQTPSHQVTQMGQEVILRCVPISNHLYFYWYRQILGQKVEFLVSFYNNEISEKSEIFDDQFSVERPDGSNFTLKIRSTKLEDSAMYFCASSATGLGLDEQYFGPGTRLTVT.